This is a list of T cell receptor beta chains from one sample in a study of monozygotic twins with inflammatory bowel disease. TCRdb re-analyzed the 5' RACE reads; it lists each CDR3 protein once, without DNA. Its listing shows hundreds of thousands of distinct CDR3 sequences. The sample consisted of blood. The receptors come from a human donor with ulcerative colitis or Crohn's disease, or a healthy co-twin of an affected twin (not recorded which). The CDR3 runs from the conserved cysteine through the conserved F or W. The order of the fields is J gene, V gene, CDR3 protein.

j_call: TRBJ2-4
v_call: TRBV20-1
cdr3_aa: CSARVPAGEELAKNIQYF

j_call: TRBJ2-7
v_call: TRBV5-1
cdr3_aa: CASSFYRGPYEQYF

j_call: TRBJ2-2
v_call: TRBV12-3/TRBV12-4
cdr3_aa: CASSSDRATGELFF

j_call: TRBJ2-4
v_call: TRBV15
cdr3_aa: CATSRDAVVENIQYF

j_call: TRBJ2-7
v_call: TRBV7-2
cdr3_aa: CASSLDSAGAKYEQYF

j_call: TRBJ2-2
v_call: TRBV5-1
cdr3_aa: CASSISWTANTGELFF

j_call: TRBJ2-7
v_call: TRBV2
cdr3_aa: CASSEQGWGYEQYF

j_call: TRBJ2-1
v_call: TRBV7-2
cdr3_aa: CASSLVQGMYNEQFF

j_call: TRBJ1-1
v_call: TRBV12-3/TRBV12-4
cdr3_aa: CASSPNDRVGTEAFF

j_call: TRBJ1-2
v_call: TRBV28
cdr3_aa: CASSLIANYGYTF

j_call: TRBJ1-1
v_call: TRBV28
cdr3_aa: CASSSYTEAFF

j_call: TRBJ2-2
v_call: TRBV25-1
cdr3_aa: CASRAGGELFF

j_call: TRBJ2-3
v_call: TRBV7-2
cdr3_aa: CASSLYNPEGTQYF

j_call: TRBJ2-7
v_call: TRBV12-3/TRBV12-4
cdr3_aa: CASSLNPRVAEQYF

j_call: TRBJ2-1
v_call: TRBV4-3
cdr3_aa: CASSQDLTSGTGDDEQFF

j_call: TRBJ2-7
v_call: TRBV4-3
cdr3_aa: CASSQDGKGTYEQYF

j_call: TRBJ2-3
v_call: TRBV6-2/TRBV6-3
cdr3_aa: CASSRRSGRNSDTQYF

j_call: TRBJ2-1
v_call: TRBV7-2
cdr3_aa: CASSTQGPGYNEQFF